Listed here are 5 T cell receptor beta chains from one sample, sequenced in a study of cytomegalovirus exposure and HLA in healthy donors (dated by TCRdb to 2016 to 2017). Receptor libraries were prepared by the immunoSEQ multiplex PCR assay. A mixture of 60 forward primers for TCR Vbeta segments and 13 reverse primers for TCR Jbeta segments was used in the multiplex PCR. As stored in TCRdb, this immuneACCESS dataset retains in-frame rearrangements with V and J assigned. A fraction of the clones does not appear; measured against another copy, unresolved V genes explain less than half of the discrepancy, and the remainder lacks a known reason. Within this sample are around 150,000 clones, with roughly four fifths of them counted one time only. The ten largest clones represent roughly 10% of the sample. The sample taken for sequencing was PBMCs. The receptors come from a man aged 50 or older in good health and CMV-seropositive.

The J gene is TRBJ2-1, the V gene TRBV7-6; 13 nucleotides align to TRBD2. The V and J ends lost 3 bases and 1 base, in that order; junction bases with no gene match: 3. Germline loops: CDR1 SGHVS, CDR2 FNYEAQ. The CDR3 contains 17 residues. The CDR3 region has the DNA TGTGCCAGCAGCTTGGGACTAGCGGGGCCTTCCTACAATGAGCAGTTCTTC. It codes for CASSLGLAGPSYNEQFF.

The chain recombines TRBV18 with TRBJ1-3; D remains ambiguous. The CDR3 is 14 residues long. Germline V CDR1 and CDR2: KGHSH, LQKENI. The V end lost 6 bases, the J end lost 0 bases, and 9 bases lay between the germline ends. The DNA for the CDR3 is TGTGCCAGCTCCGACATGGACTCTGGAAACACCATATATTTT. Its translation is CASSDMDSGNTIYF.

This clone was recorded a few times. The chain uses TRBV7-2 and TRBJ2-3, with 9 bases aligning to TRBD2. Germline-derived CDR1 and CDR2 are SGHTA and FQGNSA. J lost 6 bases, V lost 2 bases, and 9 bases had no gene match. This CDR3 is built from 16 residues. The CDR3 reads CASSLMRGGRADTQYF. The CDR3 DNA follows: TGTGCCAGCAGCTTAATGCGGGGGGGCCGGGCGGATACGCAGTATTTT.

The rearrangement uses TRBV7-3 and TRBJ1-6, with 9 bases lining up with TRBD1. V gave up 6 bases and J gave up 10 bases; unmatched junction bases: 16. The germline V gene encodes CDR1 SGHTA and CDR2 FQGTGA. This CDR3 comprises 17 residues. CDR3 DNA: TGTGCCAGCAGTCTTACGGGCCCGGGACAGGGAGGCTCACCCCTCCACTTT. This codes for CASSLTGPGQGGSPLHF.

The chain has TRBV2 and TRBJ2-2; possible D gene TRBD1, 6 bases. The CDR3 consists of 15 residues. V shed 1 base and J shed 5 bases, with 11 bases lying between them. Germline V gives CDR1 SNHLY, CDR2 FYNNEI. The CDR3 sequence: CASSEVGQLTGELFF. The CDR3 region has the DNA TGTGCCAGCAGTGAAGTCGGACAGCTAACCGGGGAGCTGTTTTTT.